A selection of T cell receptor beta chains follows, all from one sample in a study of cytomegalovirus exposure and HLA in healthy donors. Only in-frame clones appear in the TCRdb table, and some are missing; sequencing was by immunoSEQ multiplex PCR. The repertoire holds approximately 140,000 clones, with around 88% as singletons. Sequencing used PBMCs. These receptors were taken from a woman aged 18-30 years in good health and CMV-seropositive. The CDR3 runs from the conserved cysteine through the conserved F or W. Fields, in order: J gene, V gene, clone size, D gene, CDR3 DNA, CDR3 protein. D genes are given only for firm matches. Part of the rows lack a size; the others show once, few, many or a class for expanded clones.

>TRBJ2-1|TRBV5-1|-|TRBD2
TGCGCCAGCAGCTTGATCCCCGGGAGGGCGGATTCTAATGAGCAGTTCTTC
CASSLIPGRADSNEQFF
>TRBJ1-1|TRBV5-4|-|TRBD1
TGTGCCAGCAGCCCCGACGGACAGGGAGGCACTGAAGCTTTCTTT
CASSPDGQGGTEAFF
>TRBJ1-4|TRBV28|-|-
TGTGCCAGCAGTTGGGCGCGACACTCCGGGAGCCTTTATGAAAAACTGTTTTTT
CASSWARHSGSLYEKLFF
>TRBJ2-7|TRBV28|-|TRBD1
TGTGCCAGCAAGCGGACAGGCTCCTACGAGCAGTACTTC
CASKRTGSYEQYF
>TRBJ2-3|TRBV7-9|-|-
TGTGCCAGCTGTAGCTCAGATACGCAGTATTTT
CASCSSDTQYF
>TRBJ2-7|TRBV5-1|-|-
TGCGCCAGCAGCTTGGTCAGCACTTCCCGGGGCGAGCAGTACTTC
CASSLVSTSRGEQYF
>TRBJ2-2|TRBV10-3|-|-
TGTGCCATCAGTACCAAGGAGAGTTCCGGGGAGCTGTTTTTT
CAISTKESSGELFF
>TRBJ1-2|TRBV6-5|-|-
TGTGCCAGCAGTTACAGAGGGTTAGGGTATGGCTACACCTTC
CASSYRGLGYGYTF
>TRBJ1-5|TRBV28|-|TRBD1
TGTGCCAGCAGATCACGACAGGGTGCGGCCAATCAGCCCCAGCATTTT
CASRSRQGAANQPQHF
>TRBJ1-3|TRBV4-1|-|TRBD1
TGCGCCAGCAGCCAACCTCCCGGGACAGGGGGCTCTGGAAACACCATATATTTT
CASSQPPGTGGSGNTIYF
>TRBJ1-2|TRBV6-5|-|-
TGTGCCAGCAGTTACTCTGGACAGATTAACTATGGCTACACCTTC
CASSYSGQINYGYTF
>TRBJ2-7|TRBV5-6|-|-
TGTGCCAGCAGCTTGGTCGGTACCCCCTACGAGCAGTACTTC
CASSLVGTPYEQYF
>TRBJ1-4|TRBV28|-|-
TGTGCCAGCAGTGCCGGGGAAAAACTGTTTTTT
CASSAGEKLFF
>TRBJ2-6|TRBV6-5|-|-
TGTGCCAGCAGCCCGACTTACTCTGGGGCCAACGTCCTGACTTTC
CASSPTYSGANVLTF
>TRBJ2-5|TRBV30|once|TRBD1
TGTGCCTGGAAAATGGGACAGGGGAGGAGGGAGACCCAGTACTTC
CAWKMGQGRRETQYF
>TRBJ2-5|TRBV27|-|-
TGTGCCAGCAGTTTTTTCGGGGAGGAGACCCAGTACTTC
CASSFFGEETQYF
>TRBJ1-6|TRBV9|-|-
TGTGCCAGCGGCAGCGGGAACCGCGGATCACCCCTCCACTTT
CASGSGNRGSPLHF
>TRBJ1-1|TRBV5-1|-|-
TGCGCCAGCAGCTTGGACAGAATGAACACTGAAGCTTTCTTT
CASSLDRMNTEAFF
>TRBJ2-2|TRBV4-3|-|-
TGCGCCAGCAGCCAAGATCTGGCCGGGGTGAACACCGGGGAGCTGTTTTTT
CASSQDLAGVNTGELFF
>TRBJ2-1|TRBV30|-|TRBD2
TGTGCCTGGGCGCCGGGCGGGAGTGTCTCTGAGCAGTTCTTC
CAWAPGGSVSEQFF
>TRBJ1-1|TRBV27|few|TRBD1
TGTGCCAGCAGTCCCGAGACAGGGGGTCCGAACACTGAAGCTTTCTTT
CASSPETGGPNTEAFF
>TRBJ1-1|TRBV5-6|-|TRBD1
TGTGCCAGCAACCCTTGGACAGGGTTGAACACTGAAGCTTTCTTT
CASNPWTGLNTEAFF
>TRBJ1-5|TRBV7-2|few|-
TGTGCCAGCAGCTCCGCGGGTCAGCCCCAGCATTTT
CASSSAGQPQHF
>TRBJ2-6|TRBV6-5|-|-
TGTGCCAGCAGACAGGGCATGGGGGCCAACGTCCTGACTTTC
CASRQGMGANVLTF
>TRBJ2-7|TRBV5-6|-|-
TGTGCCAGCAGCTTGGGTCAGGGTGACGAGCAGTACTTC
CASSLGQGDEQYF
>TRBJ1-2|TRBV5-4|-|TRBD1
TGTGCCAGCAGCTTGGGGTGGACAGGGGGAGAGTCTTACACCTTC
CASSLGWTGGESYTF
>TRBJ2-2|TRBV5-5|-|TRBD2
TGTGCCAGCACCTTGCACTTTCGACTAGCGGGGGGCCGGAACACCGGGGAGCTGTTTTTT
CASTLHFRLAGGRNTGELFF
>TRBJ2-1|TRBV19|-|-
TGTGCCAGTAGTTGGGGCGGCCTACGTGTCGATGAGCAGTTCTTC
CASSWGGLRVDEQFF
>TRBJ2-1|TRBV7-9|-|TRBD2
TGTGCCAGCAGCTCCATAGCGGGGGGGACGAGCTCCTACAATGAGCAGTTCTTC
CASSSIAGGTSSYNEQFF
>TRBJ1-5|TRBV10-2|-|-
TGCGCCAGCAGTGGCAGGGGCGCTAATAGCAATCAGCCCCAGCATTTT
CASSGRGANSNQPQHF
>TRBJ2-1|TRBV9|-|TRBD2
TGTGCCAGCAGCGCATCGCCGGGACTAGAACTCAATGAGCAGTTCTTC
CASSASPGLELNEQFF
>TRBJ2-7|TRBV6-1|-|TRBD2
TGTGCCAGCAGTGAAGCGAATTCTTTAGCGGGGGGGCCCGTCTACGAGCAGTACTTC
CASSEANSLAGGPVYEQYF
>TRBJ2-7|TRBV7-8|-|-
TGTGCCAGCAGCTTAGTACAGGGAGTCGGGGAGCAGTACTTC
CASSLVQGVGEQYF
>TRBJ2-5|TRBV5-1|-|-
TGCGCCAGCAGTCGCGGGACTCCGGCCGAAGAGACCCAGTACTTC
CASSRGTPAEETQYF
>TRBJ2-7|TRBV30|-|TRBD1
TGTGCCTGGAGTGGGGGACAGACAAATACCTACGAGCAGTACTTC
CAWSGGQTNTYEQYF
>TRBJ1-4|TRBV4-1|-|-
TGCGCCAGCAGCCAAGATCGCCTTAGGGAGATTAATGAAAAACTGTTTTTT
CASSQDRLREINEKLFF
>TRBJ2-2|TRBV28|-|-
TGTGCCAGCAGTTTAGGGCAAGGGGAGCTGTTTTTT
CASSLGQGELFF
>TRBJ2-1|TRBV10-3|-|-
TGTGCCATCAGTGAGTCGAGGGCAGGGGTAAACAATGAGCAGTTCTTC
CAISESRAGVNNEQFF
>TRBJ2-7|TRBV6-4|-|-
TGTGCCTGGGCGCCGTCAGCGGACAGCTCCTACGAGCAGTACTTC
CAWAPSADSSYEQYF
>TRBJ2-3|TRBV2|once|TRBD2
TGTGCCAGCACTAGCGGGAGGATTACAGATACGCAGTATTTT
CASTSGRITDTQYF
>TRBJ1-2|TRBV30|-|TRBD1
TGTGCCTGGGCCGGCCCAGGCAGGGGGCCCAACTATGGCTACACCTTC
CAWAGPGRGPNYGYTF
>TRBJ1-2|TRBV13|-|-
TGTGCCAGCAGCTTACGTAGGGAGGGCTACACCTTC
CASSLRREGYTF
>TRBJ2-1|TRBV7-9|-|-
TGTGCCAGCAGCTTACACGCAGGGATGTACAATGAGCAGTTCTTC
CASSLHAGMYNEQFF
>TRBJ1-5|TRBV15|-|-
TGTGCCACCAGCAGAGACAAGGGGTTCAATCAGCCCCAGCATTTT
CATSRDKGFNQPQHF
>TRBJ2-7|TRBV4-1|-|TRBD2
TGCGCCAGCAGCCAAGAGCGGGAGCTGGGGGAGCAGTACTTC
CASSQERELGEQYF
>TRBJ2-7|TRBV5-6|-|-
TGTGCCAGCAGCAAACAGGAGTCCTACGAGCAGTACTTC
CASSKQESYEQYF